These 15 T cell receptor beta chains share one sample of origin, sequenced in a study of blood T cell repertoires in COVID-19. Sequencing was performed with immunoSEQ multiplex PCR; in TCRdb, only in-frame clones are kept and a portion is missing. The data hold tens of thousands of clones, with 83% observed a single time. Sample: peripheral blood. The receptors derive from a woman aged 80 or over with acute or convalescent COVID-19.

This clone was picked up a small number of times. The chain has TRBV5-4 and TRBJ1-6; TRBD1 matches 7 bases. Germline trimming cut 0 bases from V and 10 bases from J; bases unmatched to any gene: 4. There are 14 residues in the CDR3. CDR1 SGHNT and CDR2 YYREEE come from the germline V gene (reference sequence). The CDR3 DNA sequence: TGTGCCAGCAGCTTGGAACAGGGGAAGTCACCCCTCCACTTT. Encoded protein: CASSLEQGKSPLHF.

The rearrangement links TRBV7-2 to TRBJ2-1; 9 nucleotides agree with TRBD2. The V segment lost 7 bases and the J segment 14 bases; nucleotides outside the gene matches: 12. CDR3 length equals 13 residues. The germline gives CDR1 SGHTA, CDR2 FQGNSA. The CDR3 region is CASTPRVSGRKFF. DNA of the CDR3: TGTGCCAGCACTCCGAGGGTGAGCGGGAGGAAGTTCTTC.

The chain combines TRBV7-2 with TRBJ1-5; D is unresolved. Germline assignment: CDR1 SGHTA and CDR2 FQGNSA. Trimming removed 4 bases at V and 7 bases at J, with 11 bases between. The CDR3 is made up of 13 amino acids. This CDR3 reads CASSSLREQPQHF. The CDR3 region has the DNA TGTGCCAGCAGCTCGTTGAGGGAGCAGCCCCAGCATTTT.

The J gene is TRBJ2-5, the V gene TRBV7-2, with a tentative D call TRBD2 (5 bases). The ends were cut back, 1 base at V and 3 bases at J, with 9 bases in the middle. Looked up from germline, CDR1 is SGHTA and CDR2 is FQGNSA. There are 14 residues in the CDR3. The CDR3 loop is CASSLEMGEETQYF. In DNA, the CDR3 is TGTGCCAGCAGCTTAGAAATGGGAGAAGAGACCCAGTACTTC.

This chain connects TRBV11-2 to TRBJ2-2, with 8 bases aligning to TRBD2. Trimming removed 3 bases from V and 3 bases from J; junction bases left unmatched: 12. Germline CDR1 and CDR2: SGHAT and FQNNGV. This CDR3 has 18 residues. The CDR3: CASSFTGRTSRYTGELFF. DNA for the CDR3: TGTGCCAGCAGCTTCACCGGGAGGACTAGCCGATACACCGGGGAGCTGTTTTTT.

This chain uses TRBV6-6 with TRBJ1-2, with 8 bases identical to TRBD1. Trimming cost V 4 bases and J 5 bases; bases outside gene matches: 6. The CDR3 covers 14 residues. CDR1 is MNHNY, CDR2 SVGAGI, per germline (reference sequence). This CDR3 is CASSFGQGRYGYTF. The CDR3 coding sequence is TGTGCCAGCAGTTTTGGACAGGGCCGGTATGGCTACACCTTC.

The chain links TRBV6-5 to TRBJ2-2; 13 bases match TRBD2. Germline V gives CDR1 MNHEY, CDR2 SVGAGI. The V and J ends lost 8 bases and 6 bases, in that order; junction bases with no gene match: 6. The CDR3 is 15 residues long. CDR3 region: CASGTSGGVAGELFF. For the CDR3, the DNA is TGTGCCAGCGGTACTAGCGGGGGGGTCGCCGGGGAGCTGTTTTTT.

The chain joins TRBV7-2 to TRBJ2-3; TRBD2 matches at 14 bases. The CDR3 covers 16 residues. The germline V gene has CDR1 SGHTA and CDR2 FQGNSA. Trimming cost V 6 bases and J 4 bases; bases outside gene matches: 6. Written as DNA, the CDR3 is TGTGCCAGCAGTCAGGGACTAGCGGGAGCGGCAGATACGCAGTATTTT. Its translation is CASSQGLAGAADTQYF.

The V gene is TRBV24-1, the J gene TRBJ2-3, with 9 bases identical to TRBD2. Per the germline V gene, CDR1 is KGHDR and CDR2 is SFDVKD. The V gene end was trimmed by 3 bases and the J gene end by 3 bases; junction bases not matched to a gene: 9. The CDR3 runs 17 residues. The CDR3 reads CATSDAERGGGTDTQYF. The CDR3, as DNA: TGTGCCACCAGTGATGCAGAGCGCGGGGGGGGGACAGATACGCAGTATTTT.

This clone was detected once. The chain combines TRBV3-1 (or the pseudogene TRBV3-2) with TRBJ1-3; a weak D match, TRBD1 (5 bases). Germline V gives CDR1 LGHDT, CDR2 YNNKEL (reference sequence). The CDR3 contains 15 residues. Deletions cut 4 bases from V and 6 bases from J, with 16 bases between. Written as DNA, the CDR3 is TGTGCCAGCAGCCTCCAGGGCAGAGCGAAAAACACCATATATTTT. It yields the protein CASSLQGRAKNTIYF.

The chain combines TRBV5-4 with TRBJ2-4; a weak D match, TRBD1 (6 bases). The V end lost 1 base, the J end lost 8 bases, and 13 bases lay between the germline ends. This CDR3 has 14 amino acids. The germline V gene has CDR1 SGHNT and CDR2 YYREEE (reference sequence). The CDR3 coding sequence is TGTGCCAGCAGCTTGCTAGATGAGGGGGACATTCAGTACTTC. This encodes CASSLLDEGDIQYF.

V is TRBV4-2 and J is TRBJ2-1, with 9 bases fitting TRBD1. CDR3 length: 16 amino acids. V shed 1 base, J shed 5 bases, and the junction held 6 bases outside the gene matches. Germline lookup yields CDR1 LGHNA and CDR2 YNFKEQ. CDR3 nucleotides: TGTGCCAGCAGCCAAGCCGGGACAGGGAGTAACAATGAGCAGTTCTTC. Its protein is CASSQAGTGSNNEQFF.

Here the CDR3 DNA reads TGTGCCAGCAGCCAAGGGGTTTCGAACACTGAAGCTTTCTTT. Translating gives CASSQGVSNTEAFF. The rearrangement links TRBV7-3 to TRBJ1-1, with D possibly being TRBD1 (5 bases). Germline-derived CDR1 and CDR2 are SGHTA and FQGTGA. This CDR3 comprises 14 residues. V dropped 5 bases and J dropped 1 base, with 11 bases sitting between them.

The rearrangement uses TRBV18 and TRBJ1-1, with D perhaps TRBD1 (6 bases). The CDR3 is 13 residues long. V lost 1 base to trimming and J lost 5 bases, with 8 bases between them. Germline CDR1 is KGHSH and CDR2 is LQKENI. DNA of the CDR3: TGTGCCAGCTCACCACGAGGGGGAACTGAAGCTTTCTTT. Translation gives CASSPRGGTEAFF.

The CDR3, as DNA: TGCGCCAGCAGCTTGGTAGGGGGGGATCAGCCCCAGCATTTT. It encodes CASSLVGGDQPQHF. The chain recombines TRBV5-1 with TRBJ1-5; tentative D call: TRBD1 (6 bases). The V and J ends lost 0 bases and 5 bases respectively, with 9 bases between them. CDR3 length: 14 residues. Germline CDR1 reads SGHRS; CDR2 reads YFSETQ.